The next 25 T cell receptor beta chains were all read from a single sample in a study of blood T cell repertoires in COVID-19. Produced via immunoSEQ multiplex PCR; TCRdb's table is partial and in-frame only. Found here are more than 80,000 clones, approximately 80% of them singletons; the top ten hold more than 25%. The sequencing input was peripheral blood. The receptor set was obtained from a woman of 80 years or more with active or convalescent COVID-19.

The CDR3 here is CATNFGTGWSNQPQHF. The CDR3 nucleotides are TGTGCCACCAACTTCGGGACAGGGTGGAGCAATCAGCCCCAGCATTTT. This chain connects TRBV24-1 to TRBJ1-5; 9 bases line up with TRBD1. Trimming removed 8 bases from V and 1 base from J; junction bases left unmatched: 8. This CDR3 is built from 16 residues. Germline loops: CDR1 KGHDR, CDR2 SFDVKD.

This chain connects TRBV3-1 (or the pseudogene TRBV3-2) to TRBJ1-2; D may be TRBD1 (5 bases). Germline V gene lookup returns CDR1 LGHDT and CDR2 YNNKEL (reference sequence). This CDR3 is built from 12 residues. Trimming removed 6 bases from V and 7 bases from J, with 12 bases in between. CDR3 sequence reads: CASRDIDGGYTF. The CDR3 nucleotides are TGTGCCAGCAGGGACATTGATGGTGGCTACACCTTC.

The chain joins TRBV7-3 to TRBJ2-1; perhaps TRBD2 as D (6 bases). This CDR3 is 14 amino acids long. The V and J ends lost 6 bases and 0 bases respectively, with 9 bases between them. Germline CDR1 is SGHTA and CDR2 is FQGTGA. DNA of the CDR3: TGTGCCAGCAGTCGGGGGAGCTCCTACAATGAGCAGTTCTTC. Amino acids: CASSRGSSYNEQFF.

In this sample, this clone turned up once. The chain recombines TRBV27 with TRBJ2-2; D is possibly TRBD1 (6 bases). The CDR3 contains 14 residues. The ends were cut back, 6 bases at V and 1 base at J, with 9 bases in the middle. From germline, CDR1 is MNHEY and CDR2 SMNVEV (reference sequence). CDR3 protein: CASSRTENTGELFF. The CDR3, as DNA: TGTGCCAGCAGCCGGACAGAGAACACCGGGGAGCTGTTTTTT.

This chain connects TRBV6-2 or TRBV6-3 to TRBJ2-1; D is unclear. Germline CDR1 reads MNHEY; CDR2 reads SVGEGT. Trimming took 4 bases from V and 8 from J, leaving 6 bases between them. The CDR3 sequence is 11 residues long. The CDR3 DNA sequence: TGTGCCAGCAGTTTAGGAGATGAGCAGTTCTTC. Protein: CASSLGDEQFF.

V gene TRBV24-1 combines with J gene TRBJ2-2, with TRBD1 identical over 9 bases. The junction had 4 bases not matched to a gene; V was cut back by 8 bases and J by 7 bases. CDR1 is KGHDR, CDR2 SFDVKD, per germline. The CDR3 is 13 amino acids. The CDR3 reads CATKGQGNGELFF. As DNA, the CDR3 is TGTGCCACCAAGGGACAGGGTAACGGGGAGCTGTTTTTT.

The chain couples TRBV19 to TRBJ2-1, with D possibly TRBD2 on 6 matching bases. V lost 4 bases, J lost 4 bases, and 14 bases lay in between. Germline CDR1 and CDR2: LNHDA and SQIVND (reference sequence). The CDR3 is 15 residues long. CDR3 DNA: TGTGCCAGTAGTAGAACTAGGGACTGGTACAATGAGCAGTTCTTC. It yields the protein CASSRTRDWYNEQFF.

The chain is built from TRBV11-2 and TRBJ2-4; 12 bases agree with TRBD2. The germline gives CDR1 SGHAT, CDR2 FQNNGV. Trimming cost V 0 bases and J 6 bases; bases outside gene matches: 3. The CDR3 loop spans 16 amino acids. CDR3 coding DNA: TGTGCCAGCAGCTTAGAACTAGCGGGGGGATTAAACATTCAGTACTTC. Protein: CASSLELAGGLNIQYF.

In its sample, this clone was seen a few times. V is TRBV7-2 and J is TRBJ2-7; a weak D match, TRBD1 (6 bases). The length of the CDR3 is 14 residues. Germline lookup yields CDR1 SGHTA and CDR2 FQGNSA. The germline V and J ends were trimmed by 4 bases and 6 bases, with 16 bases remaining between them. The CDR3 loop reads CASSSPHGTREQYF. The CDR3 DNA follows: TGTGCCAGCAGCTCACCCCACGGGACACGCGAGCAGTACTTC.

The chain has TRBV7-2 and TRBJ2-7; D remains unclear. Trimming took off 3 bases at V and 4 bases at J, with 13 bases between the two ends. The CDR3 has 14 amino acids. The V gene's germline CDR1 is SGHTA and CDR2 FQGNSA. CDR3 loop: CASSFGQEIYEQYF. CDR3 DNA sequence: TGTGCCAGCAGCTTCGGCCAGGAAATTTACGAGCAGTACTTC.

The rearrangement joins TRBV5-8 to TRBJ1-6; the D is unclear. The V gene's germline CDR1 is SGHTS and CDR2 YDEGEE. The CDR3 consists of 14 residues. V was pared by 1 base and J by 5 bases, with 7 bases between. Here the CDR3 reads CASSLFTDNSPLHF. The CDR3 DNA reads TGTGCCAGCAGCTTGTTCACGGATAATTCACCCCTCCACTTT.

The V call is TRBV12-3 or TRBV12-4, the J call TRBJ1-2; 8 bases agree with TRBD1. The CDR3 is 13 amino acids. Trimming cost V 5 bases and J 7 bases; bases outside gene matches: 6. Here the CDR3 reads CASSPDREGGYTF. DNA of the CDR3: TGTGCCAGCAGTCCGGACAGGGAAGGTGGCTACACCTTC.

This sequence joins TRBV28 and TRBJ1-2; D uncertain. V was pared by 5 bases and J by 4 bases, with 14 bases between. From germline, CDR1 is MDHEN and CDR2 SYDVKM. The CDR3 runs to 14 residues. The CDR3, as DNA: TGTGCCAGCAGTGTCCGGGGTTTATCCTATGGCTACACCTTC. Its translation is CASSVRGLSYGYTF.

The chain is built from TRBV11-3 and TRBJ1-1; a possible D gene is TRBD1 (6 bases). The CDR3 spans 13 residues. From germline, CDR1 is SGHNT and CDR2 YENEEA. V was trimmed by 5 bases and J by 3 bases, leaving 10 bases between them. Here the CDR3 reads CASSPRQDTEAFF. CDR3 DNA: TGTGCCAGCAGCCCTAGACAGGACACTGAAGCTTTCTTT.

This chain uses TRBV2 with TRBJ1-2, with D hard to call. Trimming cost V 2 bases and J 8 bases, with 6 bases left between them. The CDR3 is made up of 11 amino acids. Germline assignment: CDR1 SNHLY and CDR2 FYNNEI. CDR3 DNA: TGTGCCAGCAGTGAATCCGGGGGCTACACCTTC. Protein: CASSESGGYTF.

The chain uses TRBV9 and TRBJ2-1; D perhaps matches TRBD2 (5 bases). Germline V gene data show CDR1 as SGDLS and CDR2 as YYNGEE. Trimming removed 1 base at V and 8 bases at J, with 19 bases between. The CDR3 has 16 amino acids. The CDR3 nucleotides are TGTGCCAGCAGCGTACGTGCGGGCCCTAAGGCATATGAGCAGTTCTTC. Amino acid sequence: CASSVRAGPKAYEQFF.

The gene calls are TRBV19 and TRBJ1-1; D gene unclear. The CDR3 has 13 amino acids. V was cut by 5 bases and J by 0 bases, with 7 bases left in between. CDR1 and CDR2 from the germline V gene are LNHDA and SQIVND (reference sequence). The CDR3 DNA follows: TGTGCCAGTAGTCTTCAGATGAACACTGAAGCTTTCTTT. Its protein product is CASSLQMNTEAFF.

This chain connects TRBV5-8 to TRBJ2-2; TRBD2 matches at 8 bases. CDR3 length: 17 amino acids. Per germline, CDR1 SGHTS and CDR2 YDEGEE. J was trimmed by 5 bases and V by 2 bases; bases with no gene match: 11. This CDR3 reads CASSFAVGQRGTGELFF. In DNA, the CDR3 is TGTGCCAGCAGCTTTGCAGTAGGACAGCGGGGGACCGGGGAGCTGTTTTTT.

This clone was seen just once. This sequence joins TRBV4-3 and TRBJ2-1; D call uncertain. V dropped 0 bases and J dropped 0 bases, with 6 bases sitting between them. The CDR3 length is 15 residues. CDR1 LGHNA and CDR2 YSLEER come from the germline V gene. The CDR3 here is CASSQDWSSYNEQFF. CDR3 coding DNA: TGCGCCAGCAGCCAAGATTGGAGCTCCTACAATGAGCAGTTCTTC.

The CDR3 protein is CASSLSPGQFSGNTIYF. The CDR3 DNA follows: TGTGCCAGCAGCTTATCCCCGGGACAGTTCTCTGGAAACACCATATATTTT. V gene TRBV7-6 combines with J gene TRBJ1-3; 7 bases match TRBD1. J lost 0 bases, V lost 2 bases, and 7 bases had no gene match. The CDR3 sequence is 17 residues long. The germline CDR1 and CDR2 sequences are SGHVS and FNYEAQ. The whole variable domain, remainder taken from reference TRBV7-6 and TRBJ1-3, is GAGVSQSPRYKVTKRGQDVALRCDPISGHVSLYWYRQALGQGPEFLTYFNYEAQQDKSGLPNDRFSAERPEGSISTLTIQRTEQRDSAMYRCASSLSPGQFSGNTIYFGEGSWLTVV.

The gene calls are TRBV29-1 and TRBJ2-7; tentative D call: TRBD1 (5 bases). Germline V gene lookup returns CDR1 SQVTM and CDR2 ANQGSEA. CDR3 size: 14 residues. V lost 4 bases to trimming and J lost 7 bases, with 20 bases between them. CDR3 bases: TGCAGCGTTGGGGTTTTAGGGGCCGGCGAGGAGCAGTACTTC. This translates into CSVGVLGAGEEQYF.

This clone was observed a handful of times. J is TRBJ2-3 and V is TRBV28, with 9 bases matching TRBD2. The trim removed 10 bases at V and 3 bases at J, leaving 8 bases unmatched. The CDR3 contains 14 residues. CDR1 is MDHEN, CDR2 SYDVKM, per germline. CDR3 DNA: TGTGCCACCAAGCGGGAGGTGGGGACAGATACGCAGTATTTT. As protein: CATKREVGTDTQYF.

This sequence joins TRBV2 and TRBJ2-3, with D unclear. CDR1 is SNHLY and CDR2 is FYNNEI in the germline V gene. The CDR3 is 14 amino acids. V dropped 1 base and J dropped 1 base, with 6 bases sitting between them. CDR3 nucleotide sequence: TGTGCCAGCAGTGAAGAGAGAGGCACAGATACGCAGTATTTT. This sequence encodes CASSEERGTDTQYF.

The chain uses TRBV19 and TRBJ2-3, with 9 nucleotides matching TRBD2. V trimming: 6 bases; J trimming: 0 bases; junction bases outside the gene matches: 4. The V gene's germline CDR1 is LNHDA and CDR2 SQIVND (reference sequence). The CDR3 covers 15 residues. The CDR3 is CASRGLAASTDTQYF. CDR3 nucleotides: TGTGCCAGTAGGGGACTAGCTGCTAGCACAGATACGCAGTATTTT.

V usage is TRBV18 and J usage is TRBJ2-2, with 8 bases aligning to TRBD1. The CDR3 length is 15 residues. The ends lost 4 bases at V and 2 bases at J; junction bases unmatched: 3. Germline V gene sequence: CDR1 KGHSH, CDR2 LQKENI. The CDR3 spells CASSLGQANTGELFF. In nucleotides, the CDR3 is TGTGCCAGCTCACTGGGACAGGCAAACACCGGGGAGCTGTTTTTT.